One sample yielded the 18 T cell receptor beta chains listed below, sequenced in a study of cytomegalovirus exposure and HLA in healthy donors. PCR used 60 Vbeta primers and 13 Jbeta primers. The assay was immunoSEQ multiplex PCR, and TCRdb's table has in-frame clones only and misses some. The listing contains around 57,000 clones. Sequenced sample: PBMCs. The source is a woman between 45 and 65 years old in good health and CMV-seropositive.

J is TRBJ2-1 and V is TRBV7-9; possibly TRBD2 for D (6 bases). The length of the CDR3 is 16 residues. Per germline, CDR1 SEHNR and CDR2 FQNEAQ (reference sequence). V lost 5 bases, J lost 6 bases, and 20 bases lay in between. CDR3: CASSTRTGTPSNEQFF. The DNA of the CDR3 is TGTGCCAGCAGCACCCGAACCGGGACTCCCTCCAATGAGCAGTTCTTC. The full variable domain, in which reference TRBV7-9 and TRBJ2-1 provide the parts outside the CDR3, is DTGVSQNPRHKITKRGQNVTFRCDPISEHNRLYWYRQTLGQGPEFLTYFQNEAQLEKSRLLSDRFSAERPKGSFSTLEIQRTEQGDSAMYLCASSTRTGTPSNEQFFGPGTRLTVL.

The rearrangement uses TRBV5-1 and TRBJ1-1; TRBD1 aligns across 9 bases. V shed 0 bases and J 1 base; nucleotides not matched to a gene: 10. The V gene's germline CDR1 is SGHRS and CDR2 YFSETQ. The CDR3 sequence is 18 residues long. The CDR3 loop is CASSLVRTGVYGNTEAFF. DNA for the CDR3: TGCGCCAGCAGCTTGGTGAGGACAGGGGTATACGGGAACACTGAAGCTTTCTTT.

This chain connects TRBV5-1 to TRBJ2-7, with 7 bases aligning to TRBD1. V lost 0 bases and J lost 4; bases outside the gene matches: 16. Germline V gene sequence: CDR1 SGHRS, CDR2 YFSETQ. The CDR3 contains 18 residues. CDR3: CASSLGAQITGELYEQYF. The CDR3 DNA reads as TGCGCCAGCAGCTTGGGGGCCCAGATAACAGGGGAGTTGTACGAGCAGTACTTC. Full variable domain (rest looked up from reference TRBV5-1 and TRBJ2-7): KAGVTQTPRYLIKTRGQQVTLSCSPISGHRSVSWYQQTPGQGLQFLFEYFSETQRNKGNFPGRFSGRQFSNSRSEMNVSTLELGDSALYLCASSLGAQITGELYEQYFGPGTRLTVT.

The rearrangement uses TRBV5-4 and TRBJ2-1; TRBD1 is a possible D gene (6 bases). Germline lookup yields CDR1 SGHNT and CDR2 YYREEE (reference sequence). V was cut by 2 bases and J by 7 bases, with 10 bases left in between. The CDR3 is made up of 13 amino acids. Here the CDR3 reads CASSFARGNEQFF. CDR3 nucleotide sequence: TGTGCCAGCAGCTTCGCCAGGGGTAATGAGCAGTTCTTC.

The chain joins TRBV5-1 to TRBJ2-7; no firm D call. Trimming pared 2 bases from V and 4 bases from J, leaving 13 bases between. CDR1 is SGHRS and CDR2 is YFSETQ in the germline V gene. The CDR3 contains 14 residues. The CDR3 loop reads CASSFNIGPYEQYF. The CDR3 DNA is TGCGCCAGCAGCTTTAATATTGGGCCATACGAGCAGTACTTC.

The chain uses TRBV28 and TRBJ1-2; D is perhaps TRBD1 (5 bases). This CDR3 comprises 16 residues. CDR1 is MDHEN and CDR2 is SYDVKM in the germline V gene. The V gene lost 2 bases and the J gene lost 6 bases, with 19 bases spanning the gap. CDR3 protein: CASSLNWRGRDDGYTF. In DNA form, the CDR3 reads TGTGCCAGCAGTTTAAACTGGAGGGGTCGGGATGATGGCTACACCTTC.

The rearrangement uses TRBV28 and TRBJ1-2; D gene ambiguous. This CDR3 is built from 19 residues. CDR1 is MDHEN and CDR2 is SYDVKM in the germline V gene. V dropped 6 bases and J dropped 6 bases, with 32 bases sitting between them. The CDR3 DNA reads TGTGCCAGCAGCTCTAGTATTTCTTTCAGCCGTCCTATGGCTAATGGCTACACCTTC. Amino acid sequence: CASSSSISFSRPMANGYTF.

The V call is TRBV11-2, the J call TRBJ2-3; perhaps TRBD2 as D (6 bases). The CDR3 loop spans 16 amino acids. Per germline, CDR1 SGHAT and CDR2 FQNNGV. Trimming removed 0 bases from V and 1 base from J, with 11 bases in between. The CDR3: CASSLDPGAGTDTQYF. The DNA of the CDR3 is TGTGCCAGCAGCTTAGACCCGGGAGCGGGCACAGATACGCAGTATTTT.

The chain has TRBV27 and TRBJ1-1, with D perhaps matching TRBD1 (6 bases). The V gene lost 2 bases and the J gene lost 11 bases, with 12 bases spanning the gap. From germline, CDR1 is MNHEY and CDR2 SMNVEV (reference sequence). The CDR3 runs to 12 residues. The CDR3, as DNA: TGTGCCAGCAGTTTACGGGGGGCGAGGGCTTTCTTT. Protein sequence: CASSLRGARAFF.

V usage is TRBV11-2 and J usage is TRBJ2-7; 14 nucleotides align to TRBD2. This CDR3 region has 15 residues. Trimming took 4 bases from V and 6 from J; bases not matched to a gene: 5. CDR1 is SGHAT, CDR2 FQNNGV, per germline. The CDR3 is CASSWGLAGVSEQYF. CDR3 coding DNA: TGTGCCAGCAGCTGGGGACTAGCGGGAGTGAGCGAGCAGTACTTC.

V is TRBV7-8 and J is TRBJ1-2; possible D gene TRBD1, 5 bases. CDR1 and CDR2 (germline): SGHVS, FQNEAQ. The CDR3 runs 16 residues. The V and J ends lost 1 base and 5 bases respectively, with 17 bases between them. The CDR3 region has the DNA TGTGCCAGCAGCTTAGGGAGGGGAGCTAAGGGGTATGGCTACACCTTC. The encoded protein is CASSLGRGAKGYGYTF.

V usage is TRBV5-1 and J usage is TRBJ2-2; D is perhaps TRBD2 (6 bases). Germline CDR1 SGHRS, CDR2 YFSETQ. The CDR3 consists of 16 residues. V lost 0 bases to trimming and J lost 7 bases, with 16 bases between them. DNA of the CDR3: TGCGCCAGCAGCTTGGCGCTAGCGCCATTGGGCGGGGAGCTGTTTTTT. Its protein is CASSLALAPLGGELFF.

The chain couples TRBV7-2 to TRBJ2-1, with 11 bases that match TRBD2. The germline gives CDR1 SGHTA, CDR2 FQGNSA. With 5 bases clipped from V and 7 bases from J, the junction kept 10 bases outside the gene matches. The CDR3 sequence is 16 residues long. The CDR3: CASSQAGTSGRNEQFF. The CDR3 coding sequence is TGTGCCAGCAGCCAGGCCGGGACTAGCGGTCGAAATGAGCAGTTCTTC.

The chain carries TRBV7-2 and TRBJ1-6; the D is unclear. V shed 5 bases and J shed 4 bases, with 15 bases lying between them. CDR1 SGHTA and CDR2 FQGNSA come from the germline V gene. CDR3 length: 16 amino acids. CDR3 protein: CASSPQATNYNSPLHF. CDR3 bases: TGTGCCAGCAGCCCACAAGCAACTAATTATAATTCACCCCTCCACTTT.

This chain connects TRBV6-5 to TRBJ2-7, with no clear D. The CDR3 is made up of 13 amino acids. In germline, CDR1 is MNHEY, CDR2 SVGAGI. Trimming cost V 6 bases and J 1 base, with 10 bases left between them. The CDR3 bases are TGTGCCAGCAGACCTAGAAGTTCCTACGAGCAGTACTTC. Its translation: CASRPRSSYEQYF.

This chain connects TRBV30 to TRBJ1-5; D is possibly TRBD1 (5 bases). The CDR3 is 15 residues long. The germline V gene has CDR1 GTSNPN and CDR2 SVGIG (reference sequence). The germline V and J ends were trimmed by 1 base and 1 base, with 11 bases remaining between them. CDR3 in amino acids: CAWSGGYLSNQPQHF. The CDR3, as DNA: TGTGCCTGGAGTGGGGGCTATCTAAGCAATCAGCCCCAGCATTTT.

The genes are TRBV18 and TRBJ1-1, with D unclear. CDR1 KGHSH and CDR2 LQKENI come from the germline V gene. The V end lost 4 bases, the J end lost 5 bases, and 11 bases lay between the germline ends. CDR3 length equals 13 residues. CDR3 bases: TGTGCCAGCTCACAGGGAGGAAGGACTGAAGCTTTCTTT. This sequence encodes CASSQGGRTEAFF.

The genes are TRBV19 and TRBJ1-2; TRBD1 might be the D (5 bases). There are 13 residues in the CDR3. Trimming cost V 3 bases and J 2 bases, with 7 bases left between them. Looked up from germline, CDR1 is LNHDA and CDR2 is SQIVND (reference sequence). The CDR3: CASSMRQNYGYTF. The CDR3 DNA sequence: TGTGCCAGTAGTATGAGACAGAACTATGGCTACACCTTC. Supplemented by reference TRBV19 and TRBJ1-2, the full variable domain reads DGGITQSPKYLFRKEGQNVTLSCEQNLNHDAMYWYRQDPGQGLRLIYYSQIVNDFQKGDIAEGYSVSREKKESFPLTVTSAQKNPTAFYLCASSMRQNYGYTFGSGTRLTVV.